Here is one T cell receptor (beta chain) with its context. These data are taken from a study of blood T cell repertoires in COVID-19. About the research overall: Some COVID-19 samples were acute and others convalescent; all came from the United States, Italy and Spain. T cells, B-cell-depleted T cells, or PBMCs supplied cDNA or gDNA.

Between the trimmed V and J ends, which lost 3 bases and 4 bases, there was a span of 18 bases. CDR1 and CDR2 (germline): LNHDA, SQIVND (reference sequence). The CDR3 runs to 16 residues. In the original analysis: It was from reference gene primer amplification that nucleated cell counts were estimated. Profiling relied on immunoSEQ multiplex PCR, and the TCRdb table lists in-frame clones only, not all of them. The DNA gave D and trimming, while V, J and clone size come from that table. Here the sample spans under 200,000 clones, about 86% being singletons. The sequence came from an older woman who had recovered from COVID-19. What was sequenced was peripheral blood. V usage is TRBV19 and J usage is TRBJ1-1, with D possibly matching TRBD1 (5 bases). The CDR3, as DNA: TGTGCCAGTAGTATTAGCCCCGACAGAATAACCACTGAAGCTTTCTTT. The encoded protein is CASSISPDRITTEAFF. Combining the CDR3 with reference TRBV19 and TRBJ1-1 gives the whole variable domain DGGITQSPKYLFRKEGQNVTLSCEQNLNHDAMYWYRQDPGQGLRLIYYSQIVNDFQKGDIAEGYSVSREKKESFPLTVTSAQKNPTAFYLCASSISPDRITTEAFFGQGTRLTVV.